The next 10 T cell receptor beta chains were all read from a single sample in a study of CD8+ T cells in alopecia areata (dated by TCRdb to the late 2010s). The sample's time point, from its label and the paper: roughly 24 weeks on oral tofacitinib. What this sample's treatment or condition label stands for: oral pan-JAK inhibitor, 5-10 mg twice daily. Libraries were prepared through the immunoSEQ multiplex PCR assay. RNA was extracted from all samples and reverse transcribed into cDNA as template for TCR sequencing. Sourced from immuneACCESS, this table was stored by TCRdb with only in-frame sequences that have V and J called. A share of the clones is absent; for the studies checked, an unresolved V gene accounts for under half, and the remainder has no known explanation. Recorded for this sample are around 290,000 clones; roughly 64% of them occurred a single time. The biggest ten clones account for about 1.8% of the sample.

Sequenced here: CD4+ T cells sorted from blood, sampled at week 24, from a patient treated with tofacitinib. The receptors derive from a human donor with alopecia areata.

The CDR3 is CAWSGRLNYGYTF. The CDR3 nucleotides are TGTGCCTGGTCGGGACGGCTTAACTATGGCTACACCTTC. V gene TRBV30 combines with J gene TRBJ1-2; weak D call: TRBD1 (5 bases). The V gene lost 5 bases and the J gene lost 1 base, with 11 bases spanning the gap. The germline CDR1 and CDR2 sequences are GTSNPN and SVGIG (reference sequence). This CDR3 is 13 amino acids long.

V usage is TRBV30 and J usage is TRBJ1-2; D call uncertain. The CDR3 has 15 residues. CDR1 and CDR2 (germline): GTSNPN, SVGIG (reference sequence). V was clipped by 2 bases and J by 4 bases, with 17 bases between them. The CDR3 reads CAWSPTRAASYGYTF. CDR3 in DNA: TGTGCCTGGAGTCCAACAAGGGCGGCTAGCTATGGCTACACCTTC.

This clone is a singleton in its sample. Here the CDR3 reads CASSPQGAREAFF. The CDR3 nucleotides read TGTGCCAGCAGCCCACAGGGGGCTAGGGAAGCTTTCTTT. The chain combines TRBV6-5 with TRBJ1-1; 9 positions agree with TRBD1. The germline V gene has CDR1 MNHEY and CDR2 SVGAGI. The trim removed 6 bases at V and 8 bases at J, leaving 7 bases unmatched. This CDR3 has 13 residues.

The table lists this clone with a few counts. The chain is built from TRBV11-3 and TRBJ2-6; TRBD1 might be the D (6 bases). The germline V gene has CDR1 SGHNT and CDR2 YENEEA. The CDR3 loop spans 15 amino acids. Trimming took off 5 bases at V and 0 bases at J, with 8 bases between the two ends. The CDR3: CASSPGDSGANVLTF. In DNA, the CDR3 is TGTGCCAGCAGCCCAGGGGACTCTGGGGCCAACGTCCTGACTTTC. The variable domain in full, with the rest retrieved from reference TRBV11-3 and TRBJ2-6, is EAGVVQSPRYKIIEKKQPVAFWCNPISGHNTLYWYLQNLGQGPELLIRYENEEAVDDSQLPKDRFSAERLKGVDSTLKIQPAELGDSAVYLCASSPGDSGANVLTFGAGSRLTVL.

This chain connects TRBV7-2 to TRBJ1-2; D remains unclear. Germline V lookup: CDR1 SGHTA, CDR2 FQGNSA. The CDR3 runs to 13 residues. V was clipped by 2 bases and J by 0 bases, with 4 bases between them. CDR3 residues: CASSLQPNYGYTF. In DNA form, the CDR3 reads TGTGCCAGCAGCTTACAACCTAACTATGGCTACACCTTC.

The chain links TRBV7-2 to TRBJ2-1; TRBD2 is a possible D gene (6 bases). The CDR3 length is 15 residues. The ends were cut back, 0 bases at V and 8 bases at J, with 14 bases in the middle. The germline V gene has CDR1 SGHTA and CDR2 FQGNSA. DNA of the CDR3: TGTGCCAGCAGCTTAGCTGCGGGGCGTTTCGATGAGCAGTTCTTC. This gives the protein CASSLAAGRFDEQFF.

The CDR3 is CAWTLSGANVLTF. The CDR3 DNA follows: TGTGCCTGGACATTATCTGGGGCCAACGTCCTGACTTTC. This chain uses TRBV30 with TRBJ2-6; D unclear. V was shortened by 4 bases and J by 1 base, with 5 bases between the two germline ends. The CDR3 spans 13 residues. CDR1 and CDR2 from the germline V gene are GTSNPN and SVGIG (reference sequence). Variable domain in full (rest from reference TRBV30 and TRBJ2-6): SQTIHQWPATLVQPVGSPLSLECTVEGTSNPNLYWYRQAAGRGLQLLFYSVGIGQISSEVPQNLSASRPQDRQFILSSKKLLLSDSGFYLCAWTLSGANVLTFGAGSRLTVL.

V is TRBV29-1 and J is TRBJ1-1; no definite D call. The germline gives CDR1 SQVTM, CDR2 ANQGSEA. V shed 4 bases and J shed 1 base, with 13 bases lying between them. CDR3 length equals 14 residues. The CDR3 coding sequence is TGCAGCGTTGTATTGATGAATGGGAACACTGAAGCTTTCTTT. Amino acid sequence: CSVVLMNGNTEAFF.

The genes are TRBV5-1 and TRBJ2-3, with 10 bases aligning to TRBD2. This CDR3 is 16 amino acids long. Germline V gene data show CDR1 as SGHRS and CDR2 as YFSETQ. With 3 bases clipped from V and 0 bases from J, the junction kept 4 bases outside the gene matches. CDR3 bases: TGCGCCAGCAGCTCGGGACTAGCGACAAGCACAGATACGCAGTATTTT. This gives the protein CASSSGLATSTDTQYF.

The V gene is TRBV6-5, the J gene TRBJ1-1; 9 nucleotides match TRBD1. Germline CDR1 MNHEY, CDR2 SVGAGI. The CDR3 runs 14 residues. Trimming at V came to 5 bases and at J to 4 bases, leaving 5 bases not matched to a gene. The CDR3 nucleotides read TGTGCCAGCAGTACGGACAGGGGTCGCACTGAAGCTTTCTTT. Translated, it gives CASSTDRGRTEAFF.